This T cell receptor beta chain stems from a study of T cells in Graves' hyperthyroidism and ophthalmopathy (dated by TCRdb to the late 2010s). Looking at the study overall: Peripheral blood was sampled at the time of initial diagnosis, prior to any treatment. A discovery cohort of fewer than 110 patients, 43 with Graves' ophthalmopathy and approximately 60 with stable Graves' hyperthyroidism, was used to find distinguishing TCR V-J signatures. Prospective prediction of ophthalmopathy was tested in an independent validation cohort of about 19 hyperthyroidism patients and 17 patients who later progressed to ophthalmopathy. The roughly 90 discovery patients were divided at random into training and test sets in a 7:3 ratio. Thyroid tissue and blood T-cell repertoires from more than five Graves' hyperthyroidism patients were also compared in the study. Once sampling was done, hyperthyroidism patients were given methimazole at a starting dose of 30 mg daily, whereas ophthalmopathy patients were given high-dose intravenous methylprednisolone. According to the paper, TCR Vbeta CDR3 sequencing was carried out on about 140 peripheral blood samples, which came from under 50 ophthalmopathy, fewer than 80 hyperthyroidism and approximately 17 progressor patients. What the research found in general, with its limitations: Ophthalmopathy was separated from stable hyperthyroidism by a 13 V-J signature model, with about 88% sensitivity and 81% to 82% specificity obtained in cross-validation and 80%/75% obtained in testing. Sample size was not statistically predetermined, and investigators were not blinded to group allocation. Most expanded thyroid clonotypes (frequency above 0.001) were also detected in blood, suggesting blood repertoires may reflect thyroid immune responses. During validation, the model predicted progression to ophthalmopathy a median of about 6.3 months ahead of onset, with around 71% sensitivity and 72% to 85% specificity.

TCR beta CDR3 regions were amplified from RNA transcripts. The first round of RT-PCR for the TCR CDR3 was performed with the HTBI primer set and the Qiagen OneStep RT-PCR kit. Libraries were constructed in a second round of multiplex PCR, after which size selection and purification were performed. Sequencing of the libraries was done on an Illumina HiSeq2000 using paired-end 100 bp reads. In the paper's pipeline: SOAPnuke was used to process the raw data, removing reads that contained adapters or uncalled bases, had a mean Phred below 15, or lacked an exact match to the constant primer or identifier. COPE v1.2.5 was used to merge high-quality paired reads, and clonotypes were defined as unique nucleotide sequences. Clonotypes were aligned to IMGT TRBV, TRBD and TRBJ reference segments using MiTCR v1.1. Analysis was restricted to V-J combinations with a frequency above 0.0001, which covered roughly 99% of repertoires. The TCS score was defined as F50 (clonal expansion) divided by E x V (chaos), with BLOSUM62-based TCRdist calculated between CDR3 peptides within each V-J. Welch's t-statistics and random forest reduced some 510 V-J features to roughly 13, which were used in a naive Bayes classifier (R e1071). TCRdb redid the processing of the public reads, applying fastp at Q25 and MiXCR, and retained in-frame beta chains. Every entry covers one CDR3 protein and lists the most common genes and DNA from its rows. The V and J calls and clone size come from TCRdb's table, not from the authors' own analysis. The sample has 370,000 or so distinct CDR3 sequences on record, 20% to 25% of them singletons. The ten largest make up roughly 80% of the sample.

This clonotype was recorded a few times. The clone's antigen remains unknown. No quality values exist for individual bases; no much larger clone is one base distant. Stable Graves' hyperthyroidism was defined as the absence of progression to ophthalmopathy over 18 months of follow-up. Hyperthyroidism patients were aged 18 to 65 years and newly diagnosed, with disease duration of less than 2 months. Patients with uncontrolled infections, other autoimmune diseases, pregnancy or lactation were excluded. Clinical symptoms, serum thyroxine and TRAb, thyroid ultrasound, and orbital computed tomography formed the basis for the diagnoses. Ficoll-Paque density gradient centrifugation was used to isolate PBMCs from around 10 ml of fresh peripheral blood. Total RNA was extracted using Trizol reagent, and RNA quality was assessed on an Agilent 2100 Bioanalyzer. The specimen sequenced was blood. This TCR was sampled from a man aged 50 to 59 with Graves' hyperthyroidism.

DNA sequence: TGTGCCAGCAGCTCCGCGTACGAAAAACTGTTTTTT. Its translation is CASSSAYEKLFF. The rearranged chain carries TRBV11-2 and TRBJ1-4; no D gene call is confident. Counted from cysteine to phenylalanine, this CDR3 has 12 amino acids. The only DNA kept is the CDR3, 36 bases in frame from the first base. The trim is 4 bases for V and 8 bases for J, with a gap of 8 bases between the germline ends. According to the germline V gene, CDR1 reads SGHAT and CDR2 reads FQNNGV. When the CDR3 is completed using the reference TRBV11-2 and TRBJ1-4 genes on either side, the full variable domain is EAGVAQSPRYKIIEKRQSVAFWCNPISGHATLYWYQQILGQGPKLLIQFQNNGVVDDSQLPKDRFSAERLKGVDSTLKIQPAKLEDSAVYLCASSSAYEKLFFGSGTQLSVL.